Sequencing of this T cell receptor beta chain was carried out in a study of blood T cell repertoires in COVID-19 (dated by TCRdb to about 2020). About the investigation overall: Collaborator samples came from the United States, Italy and Spain and covered acute and convalescent phases of COVID-19. The material from the prospective study consisted of cDNA or gDNA derived from T cells, B-cell-depleted T cells, or PBMCs. Deeply sampled blood TCRbeta repertoires from subjects exposed to, actively infected with, or recovered from COVID-19 were included in the dataset. A freely available public database, intended as a resource for researchers studying the immune response to SARS-CoV-2, is where the repertoires were released. The samples were drawn from the first 160 participants of the ongoing ImmuneRACE study and from some 1,300 subjects provided by 6 global collaborators. The sample metadata nearly always contained a de-identified subject ID, COVID-19 status, age in years and sex. Where HLA class I and class II types were available, the types were taken from metadata supplied by the sample provider, not from assay-based typing.

What the authors observed across the whole study: How much clinical and demographic metadata was included differed by source and by participant, and the metadata was provided uncurated.

To note about this clone: Its recognized antigen is unknown. The sample holds no much larger clone one base away, and base qualities are not on file.

Via the germline V gene, CDR1 is WSHSY and CDR2 SAAADI. The CDR3 runs 13 residues from the cysteine to the phenylalanine. The sequence is cut down to CDR3 DNA, 39 bases in frame from base 1. V is pared back by 5 bases and J by 5 bases, with 10 bases lying between the germline termini. TCRbeta CDR3 regions were amplified from genomic DNA using the immunoSEQ Assay, a bias-controlled multiplex PCR. The published analysis was carried out like this. Nucleated cell counts per sample were estimated from amplification of reference gene primers within the assay. To quantify the absolute abundance of each unique TCRbeta CDR3 rearrangement, sequence reads were collapsed and filtered. For each sample, productive Simpson clonality was calculated by taking the square root of Simpson's diversity index across productive rearrangements. The table was pulled from immuneACCESS by TCRdb, which kept in-frame rearrangements only. Such tables lose some clones; where checked, under half of the loss comes from unresolved V genes, and the rest has no known cause. The V and J calls and clone size were taken over from that table, and D and trimming were inferred from the DNA. In this sample the table shows tens of thousands of clones, about 83% of which occur a single time. The ten largest clonotypes hold 19% of the sample.

Whole blood was collected in K2EDTA tubes by collaborating institutions according to the institutions' own protocols. For TCRbeta analysis, collaborators shipped samples as frozen whole blood, isolated PBMCs, or DNA extracted from either of those sample types. The chain joins TRBV10-2 to TRBJ2-1; the D gene is possibly TRBD1, with 6 bases matching. The TCR comes from a woman of 80 years or more with acute or convalescent COVID-19. The sample consisted of peripheral blood. The nucleotide sequence reads as follows: TGCGCCAGCAGTACAGGGTTCAACAATGAGCAGTTCTTC. This translates into CASSTGFNNEQFF.